These T cell receptor beta chains were read from a single sample in a study of T cells after yellow fever vaccination. TCRdb analysed the 5' RACE reads with MiXCR anew, one entry per CDR3 protein. Of around 610,000 distinct CDR3 sequences in the sample, about 13% were seen once. Here the sequenced sample was PBMCs, taken on the day of the yellow fever booster vaccination. These TCRs come from a young man who received the YFV17D yellow fever vaccine. Each CDR3 is given with its conserved first and last residue. Fields, in order: V gene, J gene, CDR3 length, clone size, D gene, CDR3 protein, CDR3 DNA. The D gene is left open where the match is weak. Rows may omit the clone size; those that give it use once, few, many or a size class.

TRBV14,TRBJ2-1,15,-,TRBD2,CDSSQTSGKINEQFF,TGTGACAGCAGCCAGACTAGCGGGAAAATCAATGAGCAGTTCTTC
TRBV3-1,TRBJ2-5,16,-,-,CASSQARLPAWETQYF,TGTGCCAGCAGCCAAGCCCGACTACCGGCGTGGGAGACCCAGTACTTC
TRBV20-1,TRBJ1-1,13,few,-,CSAPSGSRGSAFF,TGCAGTGCCCCCTCGGGATCCCGGGGGTCCGCTTTCTTT
TRBV29-1,TRBJ1-2,16,-,-,CSVDVPLGRAYYGYTF,TGCAGCGTTGATGTGCCCCTGGGCAGAGCCTACTATGGCTACACCTTC
TRBV7-9,TRBJ1-2,12,few,TRBD1,CASSRDREGYTF,TGTGCCAGCAGCCGGGACAGGGAAGGCTACACCTTC
TRBV20-1,TRBJ2-3,14,few,-,CSAVEGLPGDTQYF,TGCAGTGCCGTAGAGGGACTTCCGGGGGATACGCAGTATTTT
TRBV7-9,TRBJ1-1,12,few,-,CASSLVEQEAFF,TGTGCCAGCAGCTTAGTGGAGCAGGAAGCTTTCTTT
TRBV14,TRBJ2-1,15,few,-,CASSPWTTQGNEQFF,TGTGCCAGCAGCCCCTGGACGACCCAGGGGAATGAGCAGTTCTTC
TRBV28,TRBJ2-1,14,-,TRBD1,CASSLRTGLSEQFF,TGTGCCAGCAGTTTACGGACAGGTTTGTCTGAGCAGTTCTTC
TRBV20-1,TRBJ2-7,15,-,TRBD1,CSAREGTGGAYEQYF,TGCAGTGCTAGAGAGGGGACAGGAGGTGCCTACGAGCAGTACTTC
TRBV7-9,TRBJ1-5,15,many,TRBD1,CASSRGQGIDQPQHF,TGTGCCAGCAGCCGAGGACAGGGGATCGATCAGCCCCAGCATTTT
TRBV30,TRBJ2-3,13,few,-,CAWSGVSLDTQYF,TGTGCCTGGTCAGGGGTATCGTTAGATACGCAGTATTTT
TRBV20-1,TRBJ2-1,16,few,TRBD2,CSARDSSGSAYNEQFF,TGCAGTGCTAGAGATTCTAGCGGGAGCGCCTACAATGAGCAGTTCTTC
TRBV19,TRBJ1-1,13,once,TRBD1,CASSIATTGAAFF,TGTGCCAGTAGTATAGCCACGACAGGGGCGGCTTTCTTT
TRBV4-3,TRBJ2-7,15,-,TRBD2,CASSPGLAGHYEQYF,TGCGCCAGCAGCCCGGGACTAGCGGGCCACTACGAGCAGTACTTC
TRBV27,TRBJ2-3,15,few,-,CASNKRGGELGTQYF,TGTGCCAGCAATAAAAGGGGCGGGGAGCTGGGTACGCAGTATTTT
TRBV7-9,TRBJ2-7,10,-,-,CASSPGTSYF,TGTGCCAGCAGCCCTGGGACTTCGTACTTC
TRBV5-1,TRBJ2-5,15,few,TRBD2,CASSSLAEGGETQYF,TGCGCCAGCAGCTCCCTAGCGGAGGGCGGAGAGACCCAGTACTTC
TRBV5-1,TRBJ2-1,16,-,TRBD2,CASSFGALATSNEQFF,TGCGCCAGCAGCTTTGGCGCACTAGCGACGTCCAATGAGCAGTTCTTC
TRBV6-2/TRBV6-3,TRBJ2-1,15,many,-,CASSPGDGTYNEQFF,TGTGCCAGCAGCCCGGGGGACGGAACCTACAATGAGCAGTTCTTC
TRBV6-2/TRBV6-3,TRBJ2-3,16,few,TRBD1,CASTRTGGPFTDTQYF,TGTGCCAGCACTCGGACAGGGGGCCCCTTCACAGATACGCAGTATTTT
TRBV6-2/TRBV6-3,TRBJ2-5,17,few,TRBD2,CASSYVRLAADGETQYF,TGTGCCAGCAGTTACGTTCGACTAGCAGCAGATGGAGAGACCCAGTACTTC
TRBV2,TRBJ1-5,12,many,-,CARGVGNQPQHF,TGTGCCAGAGGTGTAGGAAATCAGCCCCAGCATTTT
TRBV20-1,TRBJ2-2,13,-,-,CSAREASTGELFF,TGCAGTGCTAGAGAGGCCTCGACCGGGGAGCTGTTTTTT
TRBV5-1,TRBJ2-3,15,few,TRBD2,CASSKRGSSTDTQYF,TGCGCCAGCAGCAAGCGGGGGTCTAGCACAGATACGCAGTATTTT
TRBV5-1,TRBJ2-2,20,-,TRBD2,CASRLFRTSGYQGDTGELFF,TGCGCCAGCAGACTCTTTCGGACTAGCGGATATCAAGGTGACACCGGGGAGCTGTTTTTT
TRBV6-6,TRBJ2-7,13,many,-,CASRDTSSYEQYF,TGTGCCAGCAGGGACACCTCCTCCTACGAGCAGTACTTC
TRBV4-3,TRBJ1-1,15,-,-,CASSHTGTQMKVTFF,TGCGCCAGCAGCCATACCGGGACCCAGATGAAGGTGACTTTCTTT
TRBV20-1,TRBJ1-3,20,-,TRBD1,CSARDRGQGPKPPSGNTIYF,TGCAGTGCTAGAGACCGGGGACAGGGGCCCAAACCACCCTCTGGAAACACCATATATTTT
TRBV7-2,TRBJ2-7,15,-,TRBD2,CASSPRSGSSHEQYF,TGTGCCAGCAGTCCCCGGAGCGGGAGCTCCCACGAGCAGTACTTC
TRBV10-3,TRBJ2-2,16,few,-,CAISERAATNTGELFF,TGTGCCATCAGTGAACGGGCTGCCACTAACACCGGGGAGCTGTTTTTT
TRBV20-1,TRBJ2-1,13,-,TRBD1,CSASRTGANEQFF,TGCAGTGCTAGCCGTACAGGGGCCAATGAGCAGTTCTTC
TRBV27,TRBJ2-1,13,few,TRBD1,CASRTDRGREQFF,TGTGCCAGCCGAACCGACAGGGGGCGCGAGCAGTTCTTC
TRBV19,TRBJ2-7,16,-,-,CASSPLGTVSSYEQYF,TGTGCCAGTAGTCCCCTCGGGACGGTGAGCTCCTACGAGCAGTACTTC
TRBV6-4,TRBJ1-2,13,-,-,CASRATPNYGYTF,TGTGCCAGCAGGGCGACGCCTAACTATGGCTACACCTTC
TRBV7-8,TRBJ1-5,14,few,-,CASSLVTDNQPQHF,TGTGCCAGCAGCTTAGTAACCGACAATCAGCCCCAGCATTTT
TRBV20-1,TRBJ2-1,15,many,-,CSAREWAGSYNEQFF,TGCAGTGCTAGGGAATGGGCGGGATCCTACAATGAGCAGTTCTTC
TRBV6-5,TRBJ2-5,15,-,-,CASSYSTGPGETQYF,TGTGCCAGCAGTTACTCGACCGGGCCAGGAGAGACCCAGTACTTC
TRBV6-1,TRBJ2-1,16,-,TRBD2,CASSPLIGTSGIGQFF,TGTGCCAGCAGTCCATTGATCGGGACTAGCGGGATTGGGCAGTTCTTC
TRBV24-1,TRBJ2-1,15,-,-,CATRSPGSANNEQFF,TGTGCCACCAGAAGCCCAGGGTCGGCTAACAATGAGCAGTTCTTC
TRBV20-1,TRBJ2-2,14,many,-,CSAITHRDTGELFF,TGCAGTGCTATTACCCACAGGGACACCGGGGAGCTGTTTTTT
TRBV29-1,TRBJ2-2,12,many,-,CSALGADGELFF,TGCAGCGCTCTCGGGGCGGACGGGGAGCTGTTTTTT
TRBV7-2,TRBJ2-5,14,-,-,CASSPEGAGWAQYF,TGTGCCAGCAGCCCCGAGGGGGCGGGATGGGCCCAGTACTTC
TRBV24-1,TRBJ2-2,12,-,-,CATSDLGGELFF,TGTGCCACCAGTGATTTGGGAGGGGAGCTGTTTTTT
TRBV19,TRBJ2-7,15,once,-,CASSAPPAGHHEQYF,TGTGCCAGTAGTGCACCGCCGGCAGGGCACCACGAGCAGTACTTC
TRBV7-2,TRBJ2-2,15,-,TRBD1,CASSPDRANTGELFF,TGTGCCAGCAGCCCCGACAGGGCGAACACCGGGGAGCTGTTTTTT
TRBV4-3,TRBJ2-1,16,few,-,CASSQGNWSPYNEQFF,TGCGCCAGCAGCCAAGGAAACTGGTCTCCCTACAATGAGCAGTTCTTC